This entry lists 29 T cell receptor beta chains sequenced from one sample in a study of cytomegalovirus exposure and HLA in healthy donors. PCR used 60 Vbeta primers and 13 Jbeta primers. Repertoires were generated with immunoSEQ multiplex PCR, while TCRdb's copy carries only in-frame clones and drops some. This table holds 200,000 to 250,000 clones, around 81% found once. Material for sequencing was PBMCs. These receptors were taken from a woman aged 55-75 years in good health and CMV-seropositive.

V gene TRBV7-2 combines with J gene TRBJ2-7; weak D call: TRBD1 (6 bases). The CDR3 length is 12 residues. V was cut by 1 base and J by 5 bases, with 6 bases left in between. Germline assignment: CDR1 SGHTA and CDR2 FQGNSA. The CDR3 spells CASSLGGHEQYF. The CDR3, as DNA: TGTGCCAGCAGCTTAGGGGGGCACGAGCAGTACTTC. Full variable domain (remainder filled in from reference TRBV7-2 and TRBJ2-7): GAGVSQSPSNKVTEKGKDVELRCDPISGHTALYWYRQSLGQGLEFLIYFQGNSAPDKSGLPSDRFSAERTGGSVSTLTIQRTQQEDSAVYLCASSLGGHEQYFGPGTRLTVT.

CDR3 DNA: TGTGCCTGGAGTGACTTGCCTCAGTTGGAGTACGAGCAGTACTTC. Translating gives CAWSDLPQLEYEQYF. The chain carries TRBV30 and TRBJ2-7, with D unresolved. V dropped 1 base and J dropped 4 bases, with 17 bases sitting between them. CDR1 is GTSNPN and CDR2 is SVGIG in the germline V gene (reference sequence). The CDR3 extends over 15 amino acids.

The chain recombines TRBV6-6 with TRBJ1-5; 7 nucleotides align to TRBD1. The CDR3 runs to 15 residues. Unmatched junction bases numbered 8, after V lost 6 bases and J lost 3 bases. Germline values: CDR1 MNHNY, CDR2 SVGAGI (reference sequence). CDR3 residues: CASSQDRANNQPQHF. The CDR3 coding sequence is TGTGCCAGCAGCCAAGACAGGGCTAACAATCAGCCCCAGCATTTT.

This clone appeared once. The rearrangement links TRBV19 to TRBJ2-7, with 9 positions matching TRBD2. The CDR3 covers 14 residues. Looked up from germline, CDR1 is LNHDA and CDR2 is SQIVND (reference sequence). V was clipped by 7 bases and J by 3 bases; unmatched bases: 7. DNA of the CDR3: TGTGCCAGTACCCCAGCGGGAGGCCTCTACGAGCAGTACTTC. Encoded protein: CASTPAGGLYEQYF.

The chain couples TRBV5-1 to TRBJ2-5; tentative D call: TRBD1 (8 bases). Near its end, the DNA agrees better with TRBJ2-7, so the J call may be wrong. The CDR3 is made up of 13 amino acids. CDR1 is SGHRS and CDR2 is YFSETQ in the germline V gene. Here the CDR3 reads CASSSGGQDEQYF. The DNA of the CDR3 is TGCGCCAGCAGCTCGGGGGGACAGGACGAGCAGTACTTC.

The V and J genes are TRBV28 and TRBJ2-1; TRBD2 matches at 15 bases. The CDR3 loop spans 19 amino acids. V gave up 5 bases and J gave up 8 bases; unmatched junction bases: 16. Germline V CDR1 and CDR2: MDHEN, SYDVKM. CDR3 protein: CASSPLHSGTSGRRDEQFF. The CDR3 DNA reads TGTGCCAGCAGTCCCCTCCACTCCGGGACTAGCGGGAGGAGGGATGAGCAGTTCTTC.

The V and J genes are TRBV5-1 and TRBJ2-5; 10 nucleotides match TRBD2. The J call is uncertain, as TRBJ2-7 better fits the DNA end. Germline V gene sequence: CDR1 SGHRS, CDR2 YFSETQ. The CDR3 loop spans 17 amino acids. The CDR3 DNA reads as TGCGCCAGCAGCATAGGACTAGCGGAAGCTGCGGGGTACGAGCAGTACTTC. This gives the protein CASSIGLAEAAGYEQYF.

This chain joins TRBV16 and TRBJ2-7; TRBD1 agrees at 8 bases. V dropped 4 bases and J dropped 5; count of bases not matched to a gene: 4. Germline CDR1 KGHSY, CDR2 FQNENV. The CDR3 contains 13 residues. Here the CDR3 DNA reads TGTGCCAGCAGCCTCGACAGGGGAAACGAGCAGTACTTC. Protein sequence: CASSLDRGNEQYF.

The V gene is TRBV11-3, the J gene TRBJ1-1; D unresolved. The V end lost 6 bases, the J end lost 5 bases, and 7 bases lay between the germline ends. The CDR3 extends over 11 amino acids. Germline loops: CDR1 SGHNT, CDR2 YENEEA. The CDR3 DNA reads TGTGCCAGCAGTTCCGGGACTGAAGCTTTCTTT. It translates to CASSSGTEAFF.

This clone appeared a single time. This sequence joins TRBV28 and TRBJ1-1, with 7 positions matching TRBD1. The germline V gene has CDR1 MDHEN and CDR2 SYDVKM. After removal of 5 bases from V and 10 bases from J, the junction contained 16 bases not matched to a gene. This CDR3 is built from 15 residues. The DNA for the CDR3 is TGTGCCAGCAGTCCCCCTGTTCCCGACAGGGTTGGAGCTTTCTTT. Encoded protein: CASSPPVPDRVGAFF.

This chain connects TRBV7-9 to TRBJ2-7, with 7 bases matching TRBD1. Germline CDR1 reads SEHNR; CDR2 reads FQNEAQ (reference sequence). The CDR3 is 14 residues long. Trimming at V came to 5 bases and at J to 3 bases, leaving 7 bases not matched to a gene. CDR3: CASSPRGQSYEQYF. The CDR3 nucleotides read TGTGCCAGCAGCCCAAGGGGACAGAGCTACGAGCAGTACTTC.

This chain uses TRBV6-5 with TRBJ2-5; TRBD1 matches at 7 bases. Germline V gene data show CDR1 as MNHEY and CDR2 as SVGAGI. The V and J ends lost 0 bases and 2 bases, in that order; junction bases with no gene match: 6. The CDR3 sequence is 16 residues long. The CDR3 DNA follows: TGTGCCAGCAGTTACTCGAAAGGGGGCCCTCAAGAGACCCAGTACTTC. Its protein is CASSYSKGGPQETQYF.

The sample holds a few counts of this clone. This rearrangement joins TRBV5-5 to TRBJ2-1; D is uncertain. From germline, CDR1 is SGHKS and CDR2 YYEKEE (reference sequence). This CDR3 has 12 amino acids. V was trimmed by 3 bases and J by 9 bases, leaving 10 bases between them. The DNA of the CDR3 is TGTGCCAGCAGCTATAAATACGGTGAGCAGTTCTTC. It is translated as CASSYKYGEQFF.

There are a few counts of this clone. The chain recombines TRBV27 with TRBJ2-5; 9 bases fit TRBD2. V dropped 6 bases and J dropped 2; count of bases not matched to a gene: 7. The CDR3 has 15 amino acids. The V gene's germline CDR1 is MNHEY and CDR2 SMNVEV (reference sequence). The CDR3 DNA sequence: TGTGCCAGCAGGGCCGGGACTAGCAGTCAAGAGACCCAGTACTTC. This sequence encodes CASRAGTSSQETQYF.

V and J are TRBV5-1 and TRBJ2-2, with 9 bases that match TRBD1. Germline V lookup: CDR1 SGHRS, CDR2 YFSETQ. V lost 3 bases to trimming and J lost 5 bases; unmatched junction nucleotides: 8. The CDR3 has 16 residues. The CDR3 bases are TGCGCCAGCAGCTATCCTTTACAGGGGGCTACCGGGGAGCTGTTTTTT. It specifies CASSYPLQGATGELFF.

Note on this clone: A read error may account for a junction end that differs from germline. The CDR3 DNA follows: TGTGCCAGCAGTGAAACCCTAATAGGACAGGGACAAACAGAGGCCCAGTACTTC. This codes for CASSETLIGQGQTEAQYF. This rearrangement joins TRBV25-1 to TRBJ2-5, with TRBD1 identical over 8 bases. In germline, CDR1 is MGHDK, CDR2 SYGVNS. The CDR3 extends over 18 amino acids.

The chain is built from TRBV4-2 and TRBJ2-7; D gene unclear. The germline V gene encodes CDR1 LGHNA and CDR2 YNFKEQ. V lost 5 bases, J lost 2 bases, and 10 bases lay in between. The CDR3 runs 13 residues. In DNA, the CDR3 is TGTGCCAGCAGCGGAGACCGTCCCTACGAGCAGTACTTC. Translation gives CASSGDRPYEQYF.

As to this clone: Other DNA sequences in this sample translate to the same CDR3. The chain has TRBV27 and TRBJ2-7, with TRBD2 identical over 9 bases. The CDR3 is 14 amino acids. Germline trimming cut 3 bases from V and 0 bases from J; bases unmatched to any gene: 0. Germline V CDR1 and CDR2: MNHEY, SMNVEV (reference sequence). This chain's CDR3 is CASSFSGSSYEQYF. Here the CDR3 DNA reads TGTGCCAGCAGTTTTAGCGGGAGCTCCTACGAGCAGTACTTC.

This clone was observed once. The V gene is TRBV7-9, the J gene TRBJ2-1; 11 positions agree with TRBD2. The V segment lost 5 bases and the J segment 6 bases; nucleotides outside the gene matches: 15. This CDR3 region has 18 residues. From germline, CDR1 is SEHNR and CDR2 FQNEAQ (reference sequence). CDR3 in amino acids: CASSPDPGSGRAPNEQFF. The DNA of the CDR3 is TGTGCCAGCAGCCCGGACCCGGGTAGCGGGAGGGCCCCCAATGAGCAGTTCTTC.

On this clone itself: Within the sample, other DNA sequences also encode this same CDR3. The rearrangement links TRBV5-1 to TRBJ2-5; tentative D call: TRBD1 (5 bases). CDR1 is SGHRS and CDR2 is YFSETQ in the germline V gene. Trimming shortened V by 3 bases and J by 1 base, and 7 bases separated the two germline ends. The CDR3 totals 13 residues. In DNA, the CDR3 is TGCGCCAGCAGCTCCCAGGGCCAAGAGACCCAGTACTTC. Translating it yields CASSSQGQETQYF.

The CDR3 DNA reads as TGTGCCAGCACTAGGGACAGGGGAGTGCAACTGTTTTTT. The encoded protein is CASTRDRGVQLFF. This chain links TRBV2 with TRBJ1-4, with 10 bases lining up with TRBD1. V trimming: 7 bases; J trimming: 12 bases; junction bases outside the gene matches: 8. Germline V CDR1 and CDR2: SNHLY, FYNNEI. This CDR3 comprises 13 residues.

This clone was observed once. V and J are TRBV2 and TRBJ2-5; 8 bases are shared with TRBD2. Judging by the DNA end, TRBJ2-7 fits better; the J call may be wrong. The CDR3 runs 15 residues. CDR1 and CDR2 (germline): SNHLY, FYNNEI. The CDR3 sequence is CASHDPGLGIYEQYF. Written as DNA, the CDR3 is TGTGCCAGTCATGATCCGGGACTAGGGATCTACGAGCAGTACTTC.

The chain has TRBV30 and TRBJ1-6, with 8 bases that match TRBD1. Trimming took 2 bases from V and 9 from J; bases not matched to a gene: 9. Germline V CDR1 and CDR2: GTSNPN, SVGIG (reference sequence). CDR3 length equals 15 residues. The CDR3 sequence: CAWSLYETGASPLHF. The DNA of the CDR3 is TGTGCCTGGAGTTTGTATGAGACAGGGGCTTCACCCCTCCACTTT. Together with reference TRBV30 and TRBJ1-6, the CDR3 gives the full variable domain: SQTIHQWPATLVQPVGSPLSLECTVEGTSNPNLYWYRQAAGRGLQLLFYSVGIGQISSEVPQNLSASRPQDRQFILSSKKLLLSDSGFYLCAWSLYETGASPLHFGNGTRLTVT.

The chain recombines TRBV7-9 with TRBJ1-2; D might be TRBD1 (5 bases). The length of the CDR3 is 16 residues. CDR1 is SEHNR, CDR2 FQNEAQ, per germline (reference sequence). Trimming shortened V by 0 bases and J by 7 bases, and 18 bases separated the two germline ends. The CDR3 sequence: CASSLAAGKAPGGYTF. The CDR3 bases are TGTGCCAGCAGCTTAGCTGCAGGGAAGGCCCCCGGTGGCTACACCTTC. Using reference TRBV7-9 and TRBJ1-2 for the parts outside the CDR3, the full variable domain is DTGVSQNPRHKITKRGQNVTFRCDPISEHNRLYWYRQTLGQGPEFLTYFQNEAQLEKSRLLSDRFSAERPKGSFSTLEIQRTEQGDSAMYLCASSLAAGKAPGGYTFGSGTRLTVV.

The gene calls are TRBV5-1 and TRBJ2-7; 8 nucleotides agree with TRBD2. Germline-derived CDR1 and CDR2 are SGHRS and YFSETQ. The CDR3 contains 16 residues. Trimming took 1 base from V and 3 from J; bases not matched to a gene: 9. The CDR3 loop is CASSLSVIAGFYEQYF. CDR3 DNA: TGCGCCAGCAGCTTGTCCGTGATAGCGGGATTCTACGAGCAGTACTTC.

This sequence joins TRBV30 and TRBJ1-5, with TRBD1 identical over 9 bases. The germline V gene encodes CDR1 GTSNPN and CDR2 SVGIG (reference sequence). The CDR3 runs to 15 residues. V was pared by 0 bases and J by 7 bases, with 7 bases of the junction left unmatched. For the CDR3, the DNA is TGTGCCTGGAGTGTGGGACAGGGAGGGCGGCAGCCCCAGCATTTT. This gives the protein CAWSVGQGGRQPQHF.

J is TRBJ2-5 and V is TRBV11-3, with TRBD2 matching over 13 bases. The CDR3 is made up of 16 amino acids. Germline CDR1 SGHNT, CDR2 YENEEA. With 4 bases clipped from V and 5 bases from J, the junction kept 7 bases outside the gene matches. The CDR3 DNA reads as TGTGCCAGCAGCTCCGGACTAGCGGGAGCGATGGAGACCCAGTACTTC. It codes for CASSSGLAGAMETQYF.

This clone appeared a single time. V usage is TRBV4-2 and J usage is TRBJ2-3, with 9 bases fitting TRBD2. CDR3 length: 17 amino acids. Trimming at V came to 3 bases and at J to 5 bases, leaving 12 bases not matched to a gene. Germline CDR1 reads LGHNA; CDR2 reads YNFKEQ. For the CDR3, the DNA is TGTGCCAGCAGCCAGACCGGGACTAGCCTGTCGGGAGATACGCAGTATTTT. Its protein product is CASSQTGTSLSGDTQYF.

The chain has TRBV6-5 and TRBJ1-1, with 10 bases lining up with TRBD1. Germline lookup yields CDR1 MNHEY and CDR2 SVGAGI. With 2 bases clipped from V and 7 bases from J, the junction kept 4 bases outside the gene matches. The CDR3 loop spans 14 amino acids. The chain's CDR3 is CASSYRRTGGEAFF. Here the CDR3 DNA reads TGTGCCAGCAGTTACCGGAGGACAGGGGGTGAAGCTTTCTTT.